The rows below give T cell receptor beta chains drawn from one sample of a study of blood T cells in healthy people across ages. Each CDR3 protein is one row after TCRdb ran MiXCR on the 5' RACE reads. This table has hundreds of thousands of distinct CDR3 sequences, 32% appearing once. The sequenced sample consisted of blood. These receptors all come from a woman older than 75 in good health. The CDR3 runs from the conserved cysteine through the conserved F or W. The D gene is left open where the match is weak. Clone size, where shown, is once, few, many, or a class for clones that have expanded.

TRBV20-1,few,TRBD2,TRBJ2-3,CSARGLAGAHTQYF,TGCAGTGCTAGAGGACTAGCGGGAGCTCATACGCAGTATTTT
TRBV10-2,-,-,TRBJ2-7,CASSDNWGEQYF,TGCGCCAGCAGTGATAATTGGGGCGAGCAGTACTTC
TRBV7-2,many,TRBD2,TRBJ2-3,CASSPRIGAGGTDTQYF,TGTGCCAGCAGCCCTCGGATAGGGGCGGGGGGTACAGATACGCAGTATTTT
TRBV11-2,-,TRBD2,TRBJ2-5,CASSLTSLGGETQYF,TGTGCCAGCAGCTTGACTAGCCTGGGTGGAGAGACCCAGTACTTC
TRBV9,-,-,TRBJ2-7,CASSVEGGVVYNEQYF,TGTGCCAGCAGCGTAGAGGGGGGGGTCGTCTACAATGAGCAGTACTTC
TRBV18,few,-,TRBJ2-7,CASSLGGGGDEQYF,TGTGCCAGCTCATTGGGGGGCGGCGGTGACGAGCAGTACTTC
TRBV2,-,TRBD1,TRBJ2-5,CASSTQGQPMGETQYF,TGTGCCAGCAGTACGCAGGGACAGCCGATGGGGGAGACCCAGTACTTC
TRBV21-1,few,-,TRBJ1-2,CASSKGAGYTF,TGTGCCAGCAGCAAAGGGGCCGGCTACACCTTC
TRBV6-2/TRBV6-3,many,-,TRBJ2-5,CASRLVGTQYF,TGTGCCAGCAGACTTGTAGGGACCCAGTACTTC
TRBV29-1,few,-,TRBJ2-2,CSVERGFGAGELFF,TGCAGCGTTGAAAGGGGATTCGGGGCCGGGGAGCTGTTTTTT
TRBV20-1,-,-,TRBJ2-4,CSAGFKNIQYF,TGCAGTGCCGGGTTCAAAAACATTCAGTACTTC
TRBV7-2,many,-,TRBJ2-7,CASSLDTSFRPYEQYF,TGTGCCAGCAGCTTAGACACGTCATTCCGCCCCTACGAGCAGTACTTC
TRBV6-2/TRBV6-3,many,-,TRBJ1-5,CAIKDRRNQPQHF,TGTGCCATAAAGGACAGACGCAATCAGCCCCAGCATTTT
TRBV20-1,-,-,TRBJ2-5,CSAMHSGGARRYNEQYF,TGCAGTGCTATGCACTCAGGAGGTGCGAGACGATACAATGAGCAGTACTTC
TRBV7-2,many,TRBD2,TRBJ2-1,CASSKLANEQFF,TGTGCCAGCAGCAAACTAGCGAATGAGCAGTTCTTC
TRBV6-5,-,TRBD2,TRBJ2-2,CASKSGLANTGELFF,TGTGCCAGCAAATCGGGACTAGCGAACACCGGGGAGCTGTTTTTT
TRBV12-3/TRBV12-4,-,TRBD1,TRBJ1-4,CASRPTGPGEKLFF,TGTGCCAGCAGGCCGACAGGGCCAGGCGAAAAACTGTTTTTT
TRBV5-1,many,-,TRBJ2-1,CASSLGHLDEQFF,TGCGCCAGCAGCCTCGGGCACCTCGATGAGCAGTTCTTC
TRBV6-2/TRBV6-3,-,-,TRBJ2-1,CASSYSNNEQFF,TGTGCCAGCAGTTACAGTAACAATGAGCAGTTCTTC
TRBV30,few,TRBD1,TRBJ1-1,CAWSGTGGNTEAFF,TGTGCCTGGAGTGGGACAGGGGGTAACACTGAAGCTTTCTTT
TRBV4-2,many,TRBD1,TRBJ2-7,CASSQVTGQGSYEQYF,TGTGCCAGCAGCCAAGTAACGGGACAGGGATCCTACGAGCAGTACTTC
TRBV20-1,many,TRBD2,TRBJ2-7,CSASTRGDEQYF,TGCAGTGCTAGTACCCGGGGGGACGAGCAGTACTTC
TRBV29-1,many,-,TRBJ2-3,CSVVGDTQYF,TGCAGCGTGGTTGGGGATACGCAGTATTTT
TRBV7-2,many,TRBD1,TRBJ1-2,CASSIDRGGGYTF,TGTGCCAGCAGCATCGACAGGGGGGGTGGCTACACCTTC
TRBV19,-,TRBD1,TRBJ2-5,CASSMGQGLQETQYF,TGTGCCAGTAGTATGGGACAGGGCCTCCAAGAGACCCAGTACTTC
TRBV5-1,many,TRBD1,TRBJ1-1,CASSLAGQINTEAFF,TGCGCCAGCAGCTTGGCGGGACAGATAAACACTGAAGCTTTCTTT
TRBV7-2,many,-,TRBJ2-7,CASSLMNEQYF,TGTGCCAGCAGCTTGATGAACGAGCAGTACTTC